This T cell receptor (beta chain) was identified during a study of response to subunit inactivated influenza vaccine. Points from the study as a whole: Every seasonal influenza vaccination brings in few new T cells, the authors suggested.

Germline lookup yields CDR1 SQVTM and CDR2 ANQGSEA. This CDR3 is 13 amino acids long. Trimming removed 4 bases from V and 5 bases from J, with 12 bases in between. TCRdb used MiXCR to reprocess the RT-PCR reads, holding one entry per CDR3 protein. The sample lists almost 250,000 distinct CDR3 sequences; more than 9% were seen once. This clonotype has at least ten counts. The antigen is undetermined. The V call is TRBV29-1, the J call TRBJ2-1; perhaps TRBD1 as D (5 bases). The specimen was non-naive T cells sorted from PBMCs, collected roughly 2 weeks before vaccination. The TCR originated in a man aged 50-60 years who received an inactivated influenza vaccine. In DNA, the CDR3 is TGCAGCGTTGGGCGGACACCACACAATGAGCAGTTCTTC. As protein: CSVGRTPHNEQFF.